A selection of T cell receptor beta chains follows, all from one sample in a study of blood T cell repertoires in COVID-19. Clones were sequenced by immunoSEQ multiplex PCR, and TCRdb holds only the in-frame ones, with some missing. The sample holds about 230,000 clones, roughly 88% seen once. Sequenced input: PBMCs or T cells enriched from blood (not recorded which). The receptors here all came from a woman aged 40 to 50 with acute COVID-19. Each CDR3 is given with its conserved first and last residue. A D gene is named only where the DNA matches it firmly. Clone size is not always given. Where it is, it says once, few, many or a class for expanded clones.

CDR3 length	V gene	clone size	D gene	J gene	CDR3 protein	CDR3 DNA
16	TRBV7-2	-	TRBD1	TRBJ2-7	CASSLRWSGGMYEQYF	TGTGCCAGCAGCTTAAGGTGGTCAGGGGGTATGTACGAGCAGTACTTC
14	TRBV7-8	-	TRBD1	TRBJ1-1	CASSSPGGNTEAFF	TGTGCCAGCAGCTCCCCAGGGGGAAACACTGAAGCTTTCTTT
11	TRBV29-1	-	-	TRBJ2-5	CSAHSGGTQYF	TGCAGCGCCCACTCCGGGGGGACCCAGTACTTC
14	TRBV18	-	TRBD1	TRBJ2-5	CASSPRQGEETQYF	TGTGCCAGCTCACCAAGACAGGGGGAAGAGACCCAGTACTTC
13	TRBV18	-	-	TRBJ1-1	CASSPPVTKEAFF	TGTGCCAGCTCACCACCGGTAACCAAGGAGGCTTTCTTT
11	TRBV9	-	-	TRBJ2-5	CASSPGETQYF	TGTGCCAGCAGCCCAGGGGAGACCCAGTACTTC
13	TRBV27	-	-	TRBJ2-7	CASSFHSSYEQYF	TGTGCCAGCAGTTTTCATAGCTCCTACGAGCAGTACTTC
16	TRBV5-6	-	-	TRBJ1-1	CASRRRITGTGTEAFF	TGTGCCAGCAGACGTAGAATTACAGGGACGGGCACTGAAGCTTTCTTT
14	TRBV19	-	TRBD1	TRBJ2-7	CASSRGTGTYEQYF	TGTGCCAGTTCTAGAGGGACAGGGACCTACGAGCAGTACTTC
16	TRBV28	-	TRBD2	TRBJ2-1	CASSTKSGGIRNEQFF	TGTGCCAGCAGCACAAAAAGCGGGGGCATCAGGAATGAGCAGTTCTTC
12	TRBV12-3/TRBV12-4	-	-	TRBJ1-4	CASSLHGEKLFF	TGTGCCAGCAGTTTACACGGGGAAAAACTGTTTTTT
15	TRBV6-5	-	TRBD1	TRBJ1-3	CASTWDRGSGNTIYF	TGTGCCAGCACCTGGGACAGGGGTTCGGGAAACACCATATATTTT
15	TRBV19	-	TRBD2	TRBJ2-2	CASSPGLAGDGELFF	TGTGCCAGTAGTCCAGGACTAGCGGGGGACGGGGAGCTGTTTTTT
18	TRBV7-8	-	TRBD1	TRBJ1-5	CASSLARQGFYSNQPQHF	TGTGCCAGCAGCTTAGCCCGACAGGGGTTTTATAGCAATCAGCCCCAGCATTTT
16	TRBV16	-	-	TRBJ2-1	CASSQSAGLGYNEQFF	TGTGCCAGCAGCCAATCTGCAGGCCTTGGCTACAATGAGCAGTTCTTC
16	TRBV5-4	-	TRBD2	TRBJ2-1	CASSLAGRGGENEQFF	TGTGCCAGCAGCTTGGCTGGGCGGGGGGGCGAGAATGAGCAGTTCTTC
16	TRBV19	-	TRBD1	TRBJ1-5	CASRPAGQNSNQPQHF	TGTGCCAGTAGGCCCGCGGGACAGAATAGCAATCAGCCCCAGCATTTT
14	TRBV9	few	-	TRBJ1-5	CASSVARDGQPQHF	TGTGCCAGCAGCGTAGCGAGAGACGGGCAGCCCCAGCATTTT
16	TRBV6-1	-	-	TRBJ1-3	CASSEAGGGARNTIYF	TGTGCCAGCAGTGAAGCGGGAGGGGGGGCTCGAAACACCATATATTTT
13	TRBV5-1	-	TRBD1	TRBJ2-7	CASTPTGTYEQYF	TGCGCCAGCACCCCGACAGGGACCTACGAGCAGTACTTC
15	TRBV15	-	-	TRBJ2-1	CATRRSGNSYNEQFF	TGTGCCACTAGGAGGTCTGGGAACTCCTACAATGAGCAGTTCTTC
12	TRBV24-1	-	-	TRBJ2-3	CATSEGTDTQYF	TGTGCCACCAGTGAGGGGACTGATACGCAGTATTTT
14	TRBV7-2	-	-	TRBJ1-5	CASSRTASNQPQHF	TGTGCCAGCAGCCGGACAGCGAGCAATCAGCCCCAGCATTTT
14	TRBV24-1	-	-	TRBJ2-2	CATSGIGAPGELFF	TGTGCCACCAGTGGCATAGGGGCCCCCGGGGAGCTGTTTTTT
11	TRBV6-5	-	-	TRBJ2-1	CASSQYDEQFF	TGTGCCAGCAGTCAGTACGATGAGCAGTTCTTC
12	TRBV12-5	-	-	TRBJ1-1	CASGLALLEAFF	TGTGCTAGTGGTTTGGCTCTACTTGAAGCTTTCTTT
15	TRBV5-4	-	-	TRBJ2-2	CASSLGGQRRYKLFF	TGTGCCAGCAGCTTGGGGGGGCAACGCCGTTATAAGCTGTTTTTT
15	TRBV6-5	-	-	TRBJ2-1	CASSYRPLPTGEQFF	TGTGCCAGCAGTTACCGTCCTCTACCAACGGGTGAGCAGTTCTTC
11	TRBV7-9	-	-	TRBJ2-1	CASSFGSRGFF	TGTGCCAGCAGCTTCGGGAGTAGGGGGTTCTTC
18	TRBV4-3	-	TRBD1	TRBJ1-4	CASSQAQGAYVTNEKLFF	TGCGCCAGCAGCCAAGCACAGGGGGCTTATGTAACTAATGAAAAACTGTTTTTT
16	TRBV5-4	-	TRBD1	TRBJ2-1	CASSFPGQGREDEQFF	TGTGCCAGCAGCTTCCCGGGACAGGGTAGGGAGGATGAGCAGTTCTTC